A selection of T cell receptor beta chains follows, all from one sample in a study of cytotoxic CD8 clonotypes in ibrutinib-treated CLL. Only in-frame clones appear in the TCRdb table, and some are missing; sequencing was by immunoSEQ multiplex PCR. The table lists about 140,000 clones, more than 85% of them singletons. The sample was PBMCs, taken after 12 months of ibrutinib treatment. The receptor set was obtained from a human donor with chronic lymphocytic leukemia. The CDR3 runs from the conserved cysteine through the conserved F or W. A D gene is named only where the DNA matches it firmly. Size tells how often a clone was seen (once, few, many) or the class of an expanded clone, and some rows leave it out.

d_call,j_call,clone_size,v_call,cdr3_aa,cdr3_nt
NA,TRBJ2-3,NA,TRBV11-3,CASSGSQGDTQYF,TGTGCCAGCAGCGGATCCCAGGGAGATACGCAGTATTTT
NA,TRBJ1-2,few,TRBV6-4,CASRADDRSLYGYTF,TGTGCCAGCAGAGCCGACGACAGATCTCTCTATGGCTACACCTTC
NA,TRBJ2-7,NA,TRBV28,CASLSGTAEQYF,TGTGCCAGCTTATCCGGGACCGCCGAGCAGTACTTC
NA,TRBJ2-5,NA,TRBV20-1,CSARYQETQYF,TGCAGTGCTCGATACCAAGAGACCCAGTACTTC
NA,TRBJ2-5,once,TRBV11-3,CASSLDSETQYF,TGTGCCAGCAGCTTAGATTCCGAGACCCAGTACTTC
TRBD1,TRBJ1-4,NA,TRBV5-6,CASSLGSGATGEKLFF,TGTGCCAGCAGCTTGGGGTCCGGGGCGACAGGGGAAAAACTGTTTTTT
NA,TRBJ2-1,NA,TRBV25-1,CASSALRSGQFF,TGTGCCAGCAGTGCCCTCCGTAGCGGGCAGTTCTTC
NA,TRBJ2-7,NA,TRBV28,CASSSSGARYYEQYF,TGTGCCAGCAGCTCCTCGGGGGCCCGGTACTACGAGCAGTACTTC
NA,TRBJ1-1,NA,TRBV7-9,CASSLDGSLNTEAFF,TGTGCCAGCAGCTTAGATGGCAGCTTGAACACTGAAGCTTTCTTT
NA,TRBJ1-4,few,TRBV10-3,CAISESRGANEKLFF,TGTGCCATCAGTGAGTCGAGAGGGGCTAATGAAAAACTGTTTTTT
NA,TRBJ2-7,NA,TRBV28,CASGSSYEQYF,TGTGCCAGCGGCTCCTCCTACGAGCAGTACTTC
NA,TRBJ2-1,once,TRBV2,CASTPMPSYNEQFF,TGTGCCAGCACCCCAATGCCCTCCTACAATGAGCAGTTCTTC
NA,TRBJ2-7,NA,TRBV7-2,CASSLEVPPYEQYF,TGTGCCAGCAGCTTAGAGGTTCCTCCCTACGAGCAGTACTTC
TRBD1,TRBJ2-3,NA,TRBV19,CASSTLRDRAGTDTQYF,TGTGCCAGTAGTACCCTCCGGGACAGGGCCGGCACAGATACGCAGTATTTT
TRBD2,TRBJ2-3,NA,TRBV7-7,CASSPQTSGSTDTQYF,TGTGCTAGCAGCCCACAGACTAGCGGCAGCACAGATACGCAGTATTTT
NA,TRBJ2-7,NA,TRBV7-2,CASSFRGRPKSSYEQYF,TGTGCCAGCAGCTTTCGCGGCAGACCGAAATCCTCCTACGAGCAGTACTTC
TRBD2,TRBJ2-1,NA,TRBV7-2,CASSRIASGGRNEQFF,TGTGCCAGCAGCCGAATCGCTAGCGGGGGTAGGAATGAGCAGTTCTTC
NA,TRBJ2-7,few,TRBV29-1,CSVGFFDEQYF,TGCAGCGTTGGGTTTTTCGACGAGCAGTACTTC
NA,TRBJ1-2,NA,TRBV7-9,CASIKSGVYGYTF,TGTGCCAGCATCAAATCTGGAGTCTATGGCTACACCTTC
TRBD2,TRBJ2-5,few,TRBV27,CASSLGGGPETQYF,TGTGCCAGCAGTTTAGGGGGAGGGCCCGAGACCCAGTACTTC
NA,TRBJ2-7,NA,TRBV7-9,CASSSPMEGPYEQYF,TGTGCCAGCAGCTCGCCCATGGAGGGGCCCTACGAGCAGTACTTC
TRBD2,TRBJ2-7,NA,TRBV10-3,CAISERSGTSGKYEQYF,TGTGCCATCAGTGAGAGGAGTGGGACTAGCGGCAAGTACGAGCAGTACTTC
TRBD1,TRBJ2-7,NA,TRBV13,CASSLGAGQDDYEQYF,TGTGCCAGCAGCTTGGGGGCGGGACAGGATGACTACGAGCAGTACTTC